The sequence of this TCR beta chain was determined in a study of T cell repertoires in cytomegalovirus infection. Study information: Recently identified HLA-C-restricted CMV epitopes and well-studied HLA-B-restricted CMV epitopes were used by the study. CMV infection and matching HLA type were both indicated by public TCR beta signatures. Study-wide findings and caveats: The cumulative frequency of public TCR beta families identified carriers of CMV plus the relevant HLA. Ex vivo, HLA-C-restricted CMV-specific TCR beta clonotypes prevailed over the rest of the response.

Germline V lookup: CDR1 SGHAT, CDR2 FQNNGV. This CDR3 region has 15 residues. Trimming took off 3 bases at V and 7 bases at J, with 19 bases between the two ends. Using its own MiXCR run on the reads, TCRdb lists one record per CDR3 protein. The sample has around 85,000 distinct CDR3 sequences, about 45% seen once. About this clonotype: Its target is unknown.

The sequence came from a human donor in good health (CMV status not recorded). Some clones in this sample may be carry-over from other donors' samples. This sample comprised CD8+ T cells from cultured PBMCs, obtained from culture after CMV antigen stimulation. The chain recombines TRBV11-2 with TRBJ2-7; D is perhaps TRBD1 or TRBD2 (6 bases each). The CDR3 is CASSFLWDFRGEQYF. CDR3 bases: TGTGCCAGCAGCTTTCTCTGGGACTTCAGGGGAGAGCAGTACTTC.